The 18 T cell receptor beta chains below were found in one sample sequenced in a study of cytomegalovirus exposure and HLA in healthy donors. PCR used 60 Vbeta primers and 13 Jbeta primers. Sequenced by immunoSEQ multiplex PCR; TCRdb stores in-frame clones only, minus some. There are approximately 240,000 clones in the sample; just over 75% occur only once, and roughly 2.6% lies in the top ten. The material sequenced was PBMCs. The receptor set was obtained from a woman aged 60 to 75 in good health and CMV-seropositive.

For this clone: An end of the junction does not agree with germline; a read error may underlie this. V and J are TRBV7-9 and TRBJ1-2; D gene uncertain. The CDR3 sequence is 11 residues long. In germline, CDR1 is SEHNR, CDR2 FQNEAQ (reference sequence). This CDR3 reads CSSSLVGGYTF. Here the CDR3 DNA reads TGTTCCAGCAGCTTGGTCGGGGGCTACACCTTC.

The gene calls are TRBV2 and TRBJ2-5; 9 nucleotides agree with TRBD1. Trimming cost V 4 bases and J 5 bases; bases outside gene matches: 8. CDR1 is SNHLY and CDR2 is FYNNEI in the germline V gene. The CDR3 has 15 amino acids. For the CDR3, the DNA is TGTGCCAGCAGTGCCGAGACAGGGGGACGGGAGACCCAGTACTTC. This translates into CASSAETGGRETQYF. Full variable domain (missing parts from reference TRBV2 and TRBJ2-5): EPEVTQTPSHQVTQMGQEVILRCVPISNHLYFYWYRQILGQKVEFLVSFYNNEISEKSEIFDDQFSVERPDGSNFTLKIRSTKLEDSAMYFCASSAETGGRETQYFGPGTRLLVL.

The CDR3 loop is CASSLGTAGGTQYF. DNA for the CDR3: TGTGCCAGCAGCCTGGGGACTGCCGGAGGTACGCAGTATTTT. The gene calls are TRBV7-2 and TRBJ2-3, with a weak D call TRBD2 (6 bases). Germline V lookup: CDR1 SGHTA, CDR2 FQGNSA. Trimming left V 5 bases short and J 8 bases short, with 17 bases between. CDR3 length: 14 residues. Combining the CDR3 with reference TRBV7-2 and TRBJ2-3 gives the whole variable domain GAGVSQSPSNKVTEKGKDVELRCDPISGHTALYWYRQSLGQGLEFLIYFQGNSAPDKSGLPSDRFSAERTGGSVSTLTIQRTQQEDSAVYLCASSLGTAGGTQYFGPGTRLTVL.

This clone has just one count. J is TRBJ1-2 and V is TRBV14, with 7 nucleotides matching TRBD1. Germline V CDR1 and CDR2: SGHDN, FVKESK. With 4 bases clipped from V and 6 bases from J, the junction kept 5 bases outside the gene matches. This CDR3 region has 13 residues. For the CDR3, the DNA is TGTGCCAGCAGCCCTAGACAGGGTGATGGCTACACCTTC. Protein: CASSPRQGDGYTF.

This chain uses TRBV6-1 with TRBJ1-2; D is ambiguous. The V end was cut by 8 bases, the J end by 3 bases, with 13 bases between. The CDR3 spans 13 residues. CDR1 and CDR2 (germline): MNHNS, SASEGT. The CDR3 sequence: CASARSQDYGYTF. The CDR3 DNA sequence: TGTGCCAGCGCCAGATCGCAAGACTATGGCTACACCTTC.

This clone came up a few times. This chain joins TRBV2 and TRBJ1-5; D is possibly TRBD1 (6 bases). CDR1 is SNHLY, CDR2 FYNNEI, per germline. V dropped 2 bases and J dropped 4 bases, with 9 bases sitting between them. The CDR3 sequence is 14 residues long. CDR3 loop: CASSELQGNQPQHF. The CDR3 DNA follows: TGTGCCAGCAGTGAATTACAGGGAAATCAGCCCCAGCATTTT.

This clone has a handful of counts. The V gene is TRBV7-9, the J gene TRBJ1-2; D is uncertain. The V end lost 1 base, the J end lost 6 bases, and 12 bases lay between the germline ends. Per germline, CDR1 SEHNR and CDR2 FQNEAQ (reference sequence). The CDR3 loop spans 14 amino acids. The CDR3 is CASSLGRASDGYTF. CDR3 nucleotides: TGTGCCAGCAGCTTAGGGCGGGCGTCAGATGGCTACACCTTC. Based on the CDR3 plus reference TRBV7-9 and TRBJ1-2, the full variable domain is DTGVSQNPRHKITKRGQNVTFRCDPISEHNRLYWYRQTLGQGPEFLTYFQNEAQLEKSRLLSDRFSAERPKGSFSTLEIQRTEQGDSAMYLCASSLGRASDGYTFGSGTRLTVV.

The rearrangement uses TRBV30 and TRBJ2-7; 7 nucleotides agree with TRBD2. CDR3 length equals 14 residues. With V trimmed by 2 bases and J by 0 bases, 4 bases remained unmatched. CDR1 is GTSNPN and CDR2 is SVGIG in the germline V gene (reference sequence). CDR3 in amino acids: CAWSLSGVSYEQYF. DNA for the CDR3: TGTGCCTGGAGTCTCAGCGGGGTCTCCTACGAGCAGTACTTC.

The chain links TRBV6-6 to TRBJ2-7; 12 nucleotides align to TRBD1. J lost 4 bases, V lost 6 bases, and 4 bases had no gene match. The CDR3 length is 14 residues. Per the germline V gene, CDR1 is MNHNY and CDR2 is SVGAGI (reference sequence). In DNA, the CDR3 is TGTGCCAGCAGCCCGGGACAGGGGGCGTACGAGCAGTACTTC. This translates into CASSPGQGAYEQYF.

The rearrangement joins TRBV6-1 to TRBJ2-3, with 7 positions matching TRBD1. The CDR3 is 16 amino acids. The J segment lost 0 bases and the V segment lost 2 bases, leaving 5 bases of the junction unmatched. Germline CDR1 MNHNS, CDR2 SASEGT. The CDR3 spells CASSEYRGSSTDTQYF. In nucleotides, the CDR3 is TGTGCCAGCAGTGAATACAGGGGATCGAGCACAGATACGCAGTATTTT.

The V call is TRBV5-1, the J call TRBJ2-1, with 8 bases identical to TRBD2. The germline V gene encodes CDR1 SGHRS and CDR2 YFSETQ. The V segment lost 2 bases and the J segment 8 bases; nucleotides outside the gene matches: 3. The length of the CDR3 is 13 residues. The CDR3 DNA sequence: TGCGCCAGCAGCTTCTCTAGCGGGCATGAGCAGTTCTTC. Its protein product is CASSFSSGHEQFF.

V and J are TRBV25-1 and TRBJ1-1; the D gene is possibly TRBD1 (6 bases). Germline CDR1 reads MGHDK; CDR2 reads SYGVNS. Trimming removed 7 bases at V and 1 base at J, with 10 bases between. This CDR3 is built from 13 residues. The CDR3 nucleotides are TGTGCCAGCATTTCAGGGGCGAACACTGAAGCTTTCTTT. This sequence encodes CASISGANTEAFF. The full variable domain, its missing parts supplied by reference TRBV25-1 and TRBJ1-1, is EADIYQTPRYLVIGTGKKITLECSQTMGHDKMYWYQQDPGMELHLIHYSYGVNSTEKGDLSSESTVSRIRTEHFPLTLESARPSHTSQYLCASISGANTEAFFGQGTRLTVV.

Note on this clone: The same CDR3 is also encoded by other DNA sequences in this sample. This chain links TRBV9 with TRBJ2-7, with 8 bases fitting TRBD2. The CDR3 is 15 residues long. The V segment lost 4 bases and the J segment 1 base; nucleotides outside the gene matches: 7. Germline V gene lookup returns CDR1 SGDLS and CDR2 YYNGEE. In nucleotides, the CDR3 is TGTGCCAGCAGCTCAGGTGCGGGGGGATCCTACGAGCAGTACTTC. It translates to CASSSGAGGSYEQYF.

The J gene is TRBJ1-1, the V gene TRBV5-1; D gene uncertain. The germline V gene encodes CDR1 SGHRS and CDR2 YFSETQ. The V gene lost 1 base and the J gene lost 0 bases, with 10 bases spanning the gap. The CDR3 covers 15 residues. The CDR3 spells CASSLWSSMNTEAFF. The CDR3 DNA sequence: TGCGCCAGCAGCTTGTGGAGCTCCATGAACACTGAAGCTTTCTTT.

The chain recombines TRBV29-1 with TRBJ2-5; 12 nucleotides line up with TRBD1. CDR3 length equals 14 residues. V shed 6 bases, J shed 4 bases, and the junction held 6 bases outside the gene matches. The germline gives CDR1 SQVTM, CDR2 ANQGSEA. The CDR3 reads CSVGGQGARETQYF. The CDR3 DNA reads as TGCAGCGTGGGGGGACAGGGGGCGCGAGAGACCCAGTACTTC.

This clone was found once. The sample carries other DNA sequences with the same CDR3. The J gene is TRBJ2-5, the V gene TRBV11-2, with 10 bases identical to TRBD2. The CDR3 length is 14 residues. The germline V gene has CDR1 SGHAT and CDR2 FQNNGV. V was clipped by 4 bases and J by 4 bases; unmatched bases: 3. DNA of the CDR3: TGTGCCAGCAGCTGGTCTAGCGGGGGAGAGACCCAGTACTTC. Protein product: CASSWSSGGETQYF.

The chain joins TRBV10-3 to TRBJ2-5; possible D gene TRBD1, 6 bases. The end of the DNA fits TRBJ2-7 better, so the J call may be wrong. The germline V gene has CDR1 ENHRY and CDR2 SYGVKD. The CDR3 runs 13 residues. As DNA, the CDR3 is TGTGCCATCAAAAAACAGGGACAAAACGAGCAGTACTTC. Translating it yields CAIKKQGQNEQYF.

The genes are TRBV28 and TRBJ2-7, with D perhaps TRBD1 (6 bases). Looked up from germline, CDR1 is MDHEN and CDR2 is SYDVKM. This CDR3 is 12 amino acids long. The CDR3 loop is CAGAKGTYEQYF. The CDR3 DNA reads as TGTGCGGGGGCTAAGGGGACCTACGAGCAGTACTTC.